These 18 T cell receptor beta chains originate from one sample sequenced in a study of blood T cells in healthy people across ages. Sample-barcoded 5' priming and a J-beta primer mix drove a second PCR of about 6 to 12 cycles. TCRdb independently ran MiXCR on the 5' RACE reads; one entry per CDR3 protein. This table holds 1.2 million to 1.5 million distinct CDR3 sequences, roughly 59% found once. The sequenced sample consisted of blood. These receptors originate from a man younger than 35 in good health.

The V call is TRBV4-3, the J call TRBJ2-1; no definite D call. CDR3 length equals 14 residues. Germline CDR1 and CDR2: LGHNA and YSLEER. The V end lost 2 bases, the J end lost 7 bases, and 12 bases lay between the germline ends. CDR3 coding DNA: TGCGCCAGCAGCCAACAGGTTGGGATAAATGAGCAGTTCTTC. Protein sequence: CASSQQVGINEQFF.

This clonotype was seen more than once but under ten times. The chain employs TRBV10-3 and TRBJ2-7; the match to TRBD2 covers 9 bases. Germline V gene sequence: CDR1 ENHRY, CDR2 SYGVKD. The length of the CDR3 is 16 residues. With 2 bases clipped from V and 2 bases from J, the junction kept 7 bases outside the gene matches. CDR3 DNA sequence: TGTGCCATCAGTGAGCCAGGGACTAGCAGCACCTACGAGCAGTACTTC. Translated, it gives CAISEPGTSSTYEQYF.

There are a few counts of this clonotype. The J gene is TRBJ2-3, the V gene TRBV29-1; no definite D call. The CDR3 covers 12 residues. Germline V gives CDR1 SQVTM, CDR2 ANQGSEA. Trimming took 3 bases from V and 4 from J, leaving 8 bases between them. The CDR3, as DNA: TGCAGCGTTGACCCCAGCGCAGATACGCAGTATTTT. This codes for CSVDPSADTQYF.

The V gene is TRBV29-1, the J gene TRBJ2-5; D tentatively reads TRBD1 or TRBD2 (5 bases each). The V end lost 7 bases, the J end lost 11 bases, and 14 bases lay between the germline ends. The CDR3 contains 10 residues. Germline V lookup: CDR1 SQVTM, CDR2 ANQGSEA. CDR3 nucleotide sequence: TGCAGCGCTGGGACCTCAGAGCAGTACTTC. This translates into CSAGTSEQYF.

The CDR3 reads CSVLGGEVTEAFF. DNA for the CDR3: TGCAGCGTTCTAGGGGGGGAGGTCACTGAAGCTTTCTTT. V and J are TRBV29-1 and TRBJ1-1; a weak D match, TRBD1 (6 bases). Trimming cost V 5 bases and J 4 bases, with 14 bases left between them. The CDR3 loop spans 13 amino acids. The germline V gene encodes CDR1 SQVTM and CDR2 ANQGSEA.

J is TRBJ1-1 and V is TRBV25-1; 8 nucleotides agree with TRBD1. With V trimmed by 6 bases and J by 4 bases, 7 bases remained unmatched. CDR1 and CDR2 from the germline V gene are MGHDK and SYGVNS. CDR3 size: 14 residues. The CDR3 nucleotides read TGTGCCAGCAGCAGAACAGGGGGGAGCACTGAAGCTTTCTTT. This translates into CASSRTGGSTEAFF.

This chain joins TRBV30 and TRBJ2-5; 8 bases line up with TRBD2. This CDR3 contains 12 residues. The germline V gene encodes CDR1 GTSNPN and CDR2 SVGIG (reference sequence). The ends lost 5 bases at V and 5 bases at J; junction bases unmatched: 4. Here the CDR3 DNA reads TGTGCCTGGGGGACTAGTCGGGAGACCCAGTACTTC. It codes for CAWGTSRETQYF.

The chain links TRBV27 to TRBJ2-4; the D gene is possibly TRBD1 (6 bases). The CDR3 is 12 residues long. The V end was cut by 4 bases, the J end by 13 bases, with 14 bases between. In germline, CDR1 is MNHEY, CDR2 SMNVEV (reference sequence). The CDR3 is CASSSNRDGQYF. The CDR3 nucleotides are TGTGCCAGCAGTTCTAACAGGGACGGGCAGTACTTC.

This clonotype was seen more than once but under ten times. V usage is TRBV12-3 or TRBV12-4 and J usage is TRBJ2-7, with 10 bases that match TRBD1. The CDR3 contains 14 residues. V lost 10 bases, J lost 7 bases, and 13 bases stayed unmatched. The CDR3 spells CANRRSGTGEEQYF. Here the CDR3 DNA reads TGTGCCAACAGGCGTTCCGGGACAGGGGAAGAGCAGTACTTC.

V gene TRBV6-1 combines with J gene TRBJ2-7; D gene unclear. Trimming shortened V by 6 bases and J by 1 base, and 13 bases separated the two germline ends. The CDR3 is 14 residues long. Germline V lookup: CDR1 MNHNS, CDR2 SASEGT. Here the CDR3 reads CASSLTTISYEQYF. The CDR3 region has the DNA TGTGCCAGCAGCCTTACCACTATTTCCTACGAGCAGTACTTC.

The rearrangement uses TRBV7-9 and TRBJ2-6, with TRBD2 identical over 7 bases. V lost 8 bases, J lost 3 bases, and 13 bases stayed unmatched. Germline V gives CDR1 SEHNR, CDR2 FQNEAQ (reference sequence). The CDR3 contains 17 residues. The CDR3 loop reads CASPGGVTGVGANVLTF. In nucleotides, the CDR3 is TGTGCCAGCCCGGGGGGAGTCACTGGGGTTGGGGCCAACGTCCTGACTTTC.

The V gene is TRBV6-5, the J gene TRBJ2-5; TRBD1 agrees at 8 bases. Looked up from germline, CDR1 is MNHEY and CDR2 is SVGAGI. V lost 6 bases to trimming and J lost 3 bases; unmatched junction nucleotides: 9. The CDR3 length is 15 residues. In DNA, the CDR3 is TGTGCCAGCAGAAGCATCCAGGGGGCCGAAGAGACCCAGTACTTC. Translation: CASRSIQGAEETQYF.

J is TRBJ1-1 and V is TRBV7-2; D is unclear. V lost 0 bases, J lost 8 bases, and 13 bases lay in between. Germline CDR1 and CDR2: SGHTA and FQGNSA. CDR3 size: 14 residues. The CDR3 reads CASSLAKPRREAFF. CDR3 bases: TGTGCCAGCAGCTTAGCCAAACCACGGAGAGAAGCTTTCTTT.

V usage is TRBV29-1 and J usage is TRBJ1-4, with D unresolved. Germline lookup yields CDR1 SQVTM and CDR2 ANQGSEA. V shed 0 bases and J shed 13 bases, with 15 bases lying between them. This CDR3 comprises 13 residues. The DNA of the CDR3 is TGCAGCGTTGAAGATCTGGCAGGCTCTTCACTGTTTTTT. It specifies CSVEDLAGSSLFF. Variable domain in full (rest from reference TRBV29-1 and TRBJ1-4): SAVISQKPSRDICQRGTSLTIQCQVDSQVTMMFWYRQQPGQSLTLIATANQGSEATYESGFVIDKFPISRPNLTFSTLTVSNMSPEDSSIYLCSVEDLAGSSLFFGSGTQLSVL.

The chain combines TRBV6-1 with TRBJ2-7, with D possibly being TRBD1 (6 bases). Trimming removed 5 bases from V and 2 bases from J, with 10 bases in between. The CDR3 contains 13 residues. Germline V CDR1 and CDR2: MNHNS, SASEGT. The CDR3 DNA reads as TGTGCCAGCAGTATAGACAGGACCTACGAGCAGTACTTC. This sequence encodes CASSIDRTYEQYF.

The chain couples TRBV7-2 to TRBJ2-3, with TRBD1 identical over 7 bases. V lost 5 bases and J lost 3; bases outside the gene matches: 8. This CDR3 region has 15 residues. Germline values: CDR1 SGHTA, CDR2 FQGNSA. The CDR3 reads CASSADRMKTDTQYF. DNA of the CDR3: TGTGCCAGCAGCGCGGACAGGATGAAGACAGATACGCAGTATTTT.

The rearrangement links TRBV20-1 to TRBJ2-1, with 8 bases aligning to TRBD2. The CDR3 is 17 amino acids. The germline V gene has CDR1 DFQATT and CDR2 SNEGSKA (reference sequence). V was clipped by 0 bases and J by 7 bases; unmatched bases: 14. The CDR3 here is CSARDRLAGPKRNEQFF. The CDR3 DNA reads TGCAGTGCTAGAGATCGGCTAGCGGGCCCCAAGCGAAATGAGCAGTTCTTC.

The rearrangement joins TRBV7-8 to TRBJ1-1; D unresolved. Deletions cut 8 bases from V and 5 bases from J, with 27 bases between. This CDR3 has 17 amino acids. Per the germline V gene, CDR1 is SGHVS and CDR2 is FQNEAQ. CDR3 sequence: CASYSTGRVFGGTEAFF. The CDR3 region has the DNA TGTGCCAGCTATTCTACGGGGAGGGTATTTGGCGGGACTGAAGCTTTCTTT.